Below are 20 T cell receptor beta chains sequenced from a single sample in a study of T cells in Graves' hyperthyroidism and ophthalmopathy (dated by TCRdb to between 2019 and 2020). The library was generated by multiplex PCR. For sequencing, an Illumina HiSeq 2000 was employed. Amplification of TCR beta CDR3 regions was carried out from RNA transcripts. The TCR CDR3 was subjected to a first round of RT-PCR using the HTBI primer set and the Qiagen OneStep RT-PCR kit. TCRdb passed the public sequencing reads through fastp at Q25 and MiXCR, retaining productive beta sequences. Rows with one shared CDR3 protein collapse into an entry with the most common genes and DNA. The sample yields hundreds of thousands of distinct CDR3 sequences; roughly 14% were counted once. 13% of the sample goes to the ten largest clones. The sample consisted of blood. These receptor sequences come from a young man with Graves' ophthalmopathy.

This clonotype was seen many times. The genes are TRBV12-3 or TRBV12-4 and TRBJ2-7; no definite D call. V lost 4 bases and J 4 bases, leaving 8 bases between the germline ends. The CDR3 contains 12 residues. The DNA of the CDR3 is TGTGCCAGCAGTTCCGTACAGTACGAGCAGTACTTC. It codes for CASSSVQYEQYF.

The chain joins TRBV9 to TRBJ2-3; TRBD1 agrees at 7 bases. The length of the CDR3 is 15 residues. V was pared by 0 bases and J by 3 bases, with 4 bases of the junction left unmatched. Looked up from germline, CDR1 is SGDLS and CDR2 is YYNGEE. The CDR3, as DNA: TGTGCCAGCAGCGTAGGCGACAGGGCAACAGATACGCAGTATTTT. Translating gives CASSVGDRATDTQYF.

At least ten counts were recorded for this clonotype. This sequence joins TRBV6-1 and TRBJ2-3; D possibly corresponds to TRBD1 (6 bases). Germline V gives CDR1 MNHNS, CDR2 SASEGT. This CDR3 contains 17 residues. The V end lost 5 bases, the J end lost 0 bases, and 18 bases lay between the germline ends. CDR3 residues: CASSYWTATPSTDTQYF. Here the CDR3 DNA reads TGTGCCAGCAGTTATTGGACAGCTACCCCAAGCACAGATACGCAGTATTTT.

This clonotype was recorded at least ten times. The J gene is TRBJ2-7, the V gene TRBV2; D is perhaps TRBD1 (5 bases). Trimming took 4 bases from V and 0 from J, leaving 7 bases between them. Germline CDR1 SNHLY, CDR2 FYNNEI. The CDR3 has 13 amino acids. CDR3 loop: CASSGTNSYEQYF. As DNA, the CDR3 is TGTGCCAGCAGTGGGACAAACTCCTACGAGCAGTACTTC.

The table lists this clonotype with many counts. The V call is TRBV5-8, the J call TRBJ2-7; 7 nucleotides agree with TRBD1. The CDR3 runs to 14 residues. Per the germline V gene, CDR1 is SGHTS and CDR2 is YDEGEE. Germline trimming cut 0 bases from V and 2 bases from J; bases unmatched to any gene: 2. CDR3 DNA sequence: TGTGCCAGCAGCTTGGAGGGGGCCACCTACGAGCAGTACTTC. It yields the protein CASSLEGATYEQYF.

V usage is TRBV20-1 and J usage is TRBJ1-2; D remains ambiguous. With 5 bases removed from V and 3 bases from J, the gap between germline ends came to 7 bases. The CDR3 is 11 amino acids. From germline, CDR1 is DFQATT and CDR2 SNEGSKA (reference sequence). The CDR3 region is CSAQEDYGYTF. CDR3 sequence (DNA): TGCAGTGCTCAAGAGGACTATGGCTACACCTTC.

In regard to this clonotype: A much larger clone sits a single nucleotide away, making a read error possible. The chain recombines TRBV7-9 with TRBJ1-1, with D possibly TRBD1 on 6 matching bases. V was clipped by 6 bases and J by 4 bases, with 18 bases between them. Germline lookup yields CDR1 SEHNR and CDR2 FQNEAQ (reference sequence). The CDR3 has 15 residues. The CDR3 region has the DNA TGTGCCAGCAGACTACATACAGGGTACGCCACTGAAGCTTTCTTT. Amino acids: CASRLHTGYATEAFF. The variable domain in full, with the rest retrieved from reference TRBV7-9 and TRBJ1-1, is DTGVSQNPRHKITKRGQNVTFRCDPISEHNRLYWYRQTLGQGPEFLTYFQNEAQLEKSRLLSDRFSAERPKGSFSTLEIQRTEQGDSAMYLCASRLHTGYATEAFFGQGTRLTVV.

This clonotype was counted ten times or more. For the CDR3, the DNA is TGTGCCAGCAGCTTGACTAGCGGGGGCGCGGAGAAGCAGTTCTTC. Protein: CASSLTSGGAEKQFF. This chain connects TRBV7-2 to TRBJ2-1; TRBD2 aligns across 12 bases. The germline V gene has CDR1 SGHTA and CDR2 FQGNSA. V dropped 3 bases and J dropped 11; count of bases not matched to a gene: 8. The CDR3 has 15 amino acids.

This clonotype came up many times. The chain uses TRBV6-6 and TRBJ2-3; 9 bases match TRBD2. The CDR3 extends over 17 amino acids. The V and J ends lost 1 base and 2 bases, in that order; junction bases with no gene match: 7. Germline-derived CDR1 and CDR2 are MNHNY and SVGAGI (reference sequence). This CDR3 is CASSYFSAGGHTDTQYF. CDR3 nucleotide sequence: TGTGCCAGCAGTTACTTTTCAGCGGGAGGCCACACAGATACGCAGTATTTT.

This clonotype has only a few counts. The rearrangement uses TRBV14 and TRBJ2-6; no definite D call. The CDR3 covers 16 residues. Trimming took off 4 bases at V and 2 bases at J, with 12 bases between the two ends. Per germline, CDR1 SGHDN and CDR2 FVKESK. The CDR3: CASSPTWGTGANVLTF. Here the CDR3 DNA reads TGTGCCAGCAGCCCCACATGGGGAACTGGGGCCAACGTCCTGACTTTC.

This clonotype was recorded at least ten times. This chain joins TRBV6-1 and TRBJ1-2, with 7 bases fitting TRBD1. The CDR3 is 13 residues long. Germline lookup yields CDR1 MNHNS and CDR2 SASEGT. J gave up 5 bases and V 3 bases, and 3 bases lay outside the gene matches. The CDR3 sequence: CASSEDRFYGYTF. In nucleotides, the CDR3 is TGTGCCAGCAGTGAGGACAGGTTTTATGGCTACACCTTC.

This clonotype was recorded at least ten times. The J gene is TRBJ1-5, the V gene TRBV2; D unresolved. The V gene's germline CDR1 is SNHLY and CDR2 FYNNEI. The CDR3 is 14 residues long. Trimming took off 3 bases at V and 0 bases at J, with 6 bases between the two ends. The CDR3 sequence: CASSEVDSNQPQHF. The CDR3 DNA follows: TGTGCCAGCAGTGAGGTTGATAGCAATCAGCCCCAGCATTTT.

This clonotype was seen a few times. The chain links TRBV4-1 to TRBJ2-1, with D unclear. The germline V gene has CDR1 MGHRA and CDR2 YSYEKL. V was cut by 5 bases and J by 5 bases, with 4 bases left in between. There are 11 residues in the CDR3. The CDR3 region is CASSRHNEQFF. The CDR3 DNA reads as TGCGCCAGCAGCAGGCACAATGAGCAGTTCTTC.

This clonotype was detected a few times. The chain is built from TRBV5-4 and TRBJ2-3, with TRBD1 matching 7 bases. Trimming removed 2 bases from V and 5 bases from J; junction bases left unmatched: 8. This CDR3 contains 15 residues. Germline V gives CDR1 SGHNT, CDR2 YYREEE (reference sequence). The CDR3 loop is CASSFKQGLGDTQYF. The CDR3 DNA reads as TGTGCCAGCAGCTTTAAACAGGGGCTTGGAGATACGCAGTATTTT.

This clonotype was recorded a few times. The V and J genes are TRBV30 and TRBJ2-7, with 9 positions matching TRBD1. Germline lookup yields CDR1 GTSNPN and CDR2 SVGIG (reference sequence). CDR3 length equals 14 residues. The junction had 5 bases not matched to a gene; V was cut back by 1 base and J by 4 bases. CDR3 loop: CAWSGGQGIYEQYF. The CDR3 DNA follows: TGTGCCTGGAGTGGGGGACAGGGCATTTACGAGCAGTACTTC.

This sequence joins TRBV29-1 and TRBJ2-2, with D perhaps TRBD1 (5 bases). The V gene lost 6 bases and the J gene lost 0 bases, with 8 bases spanning the gap. The germline gives CDR1 SQVTM, CDR2 ANQGSEA. The CDR3 sequence is 13 residues long. CDR3 DNA sequence: TGCAGCGTCGAGGACACGAACACCGGGGAGCTGTTTTTT. The encoded protein is CSVEDTNTGELFF.

This clonotype was recorded at least ten times. The chain uses TRBV12-3 or TRBV12-4 and TRBJ2-7, with TRBD2 identical over 7 bases. Trimming at V came to 3 bases and at J to 4 bases, leaving 12 bases not matched to a gene. The CDR3 has 16 residues. CDR3 region: CASSFGAGESQYEQYF. Here the CDR3 DNA reads TGTGCCAGCAGTTTCGGTGCGGGAGAGTCGCAGTACGAGCAGTACTTC.

This sequence joins TRBV4-2 and TRBJ2-7; TRBD2 matches 7 bases. This CDR3 contains 13 residues. Germline trimming cut 4 bases from V and 3 bases from J; bases unmatched to any gene: 3. CDR1 is LGHNA, CDR2 YNFKEQ, per germline. CDR3 residues: CASSPGRVYEQYF. CDR3 coding DNA: TGTGCCAGCAGCCCAGGGAGGGTCTACGAGCAGTACTTC.

This clonotype was detected ten times or more. The V gene is TRBV19, the J gene TRBJ1-1; D is possibly TRBD1 (6 bases). Between the trimmed V and J ends, which lost 3 bases and 6 bases, there was a span of 14 bases. The V gene's germline CDR1 is LNHDA and CDR2 SQIVND (reference sequence). The CDR3 has 14 amino acids. The CDR3: CASSIRQVGAEAFF. In DNA form, the CDR3 reads TGTGCCAGTAGTATTCGACAGGTCGGAGCTGAAGCTTTCTTT.

This clonotype showed up many times. The rearrangement joins TRBV7-6 to TRBJ1-1; 7 nucleotides match TRBD1. Per germline, CDR1 SGHVS and CDR2 FNYEAQ. This CDR3 is 14 amino acids long. With V trimmed by 5 bases and J by 4 bases, 7 bases remained unmatched. The CDR3: CASSRQGGFTEAFF. CDR3 DNA: TGTGCCAGCAGCCGACAGGGAGGATTCACTGAAGCTTTCTTT.